This T cell receptor (beta chain) was sequenced in a study of vaccination effects on CD4 cells after COVID-19. Turning to the study itself: A couple of convalescent patients provided samples 16 days and one week prevaccination.

A note on this clone: Antigen unknown.

Viral peptide pools were used in the ViraFEST assay to expand antigen-specific CD4+ T cells, and sequencing came afterward. Culturing for ten to eleven days preceded CD4+ T cell isolation. SARS-CoV-2 infected the person between March and December 2020, as confirmed by PCR. Wells of some 1.9 million PBMC each were grown with 10 IU/ml IL-2 and roughly 9.2 ug/ml peptides. Using immunoSEQ multiplex PCR, the repertoire was profiled, and TCRdb retains in-frame clones only, with some absent. The profile shows 70,000 or so clones, under 85% of them singletons. CDR3 length: 16 residues. Germline V CDR1 and CDR2: MGHRA, YSYEKL. The ends lost 2 bases at V and 3 bases at J; junction bases unmatched: 6.

V is TRBV4-1 and J is TRBJ2-7; 11 bases align to TRBD2. The specimen comprised CD4+ T cells from PBMCs cultured with HIV peptides, sampled before COVID-19 vaccination. Subset: HIV-1 Nef peptide pool negative control/reference culture. The sequence came from a human donor who had a prior SARS-CoV-2 infection. The CDR3, as DNA: TGCGCCAGCAGCCAACAACTAGCGGGGGCCGGCTACGAGCAGTACTTC. This sequence encodes CASSQQLAGAGYEQYF.